This TCR beta chain was documented in a study of blood T cell repertoires in COVID-19 (dated by TCRdb to 2019 to 2021). General notes on the study: Samples covering the acute and convalescent phases of COVID-19 were provided by collaborators in the United States, Italy and Spain. The samples were drawn from two sources: the first 160 participants of the ongoing ImmuneRACE study, and approximately 1,300 subjects contributed by 6 global collaborators. The repertoires were released in a freely available public database meant as a resource for research on the immune response to SARS-CoV-2. Where HLA class I and class II types were available, the types were taken from metadata supplied by the sample provider, not from assay-based typing. The prospective study material was composed of cDNA or gDNA derived from T cells, B-cell-depleted T cells, or PBMCs. The dataset comprised deeply sampled blood TCRbeta repertoires from subjects exposed to, actively infected with, or recovered from COVID-19. Nearly every sample came with metadata listing a de-identified subject ID, COVID-19 status, age in years and sex. Overall study results and their limits: The quantity of clinical and demographic metadata differed by source and by participant and was supplied without curation.

Each collaborating institution followed its own protocols to collect whole blood in K2EDTA tubes. Collaborator samples were shipped for TCRbeta analysis as frozen whole blood, isolated PBMCs, or DNA extracted from either sample type. V lost 1 base and J lost 7 bases, and the count of bases not matched to a germline gene is 7. The CDR3 runs 15 amino acids, cysteine and phenylalanine included. The read is trimmed to its CDR3 DNA, 45 bases read in frame from base 1. The germline V gene (reference sequence) provides CDR1 LNHNV and CDR2 YYDKDF. About this clone itself: The antigen it binds to is not known. No per-base quality is available; no much larger clone lies one base away.

TCRbeta CDR3 regions were amplified from genomic DNA by means of the immunoSEQ Assay, a bias-controlled multiplex PCR. The authors' pipeline ran thus. The number of nucleated cells in each sample was estimated by amplification of reference gene primers within the assay. Sequence reads were collapsed and filtered to measure the absolute abundance of every unique TCRbeta CDR3 rearrangement. For each sample, productive Simpson clonality was calculated as the square root of Simpson's diversity index across productive rearrangements. TCRdb took over this immuneACCESS table, retaining in-frame rearrangements with V and J assigned. Such tables are incomplete; in checked studies, under half of the missing clones stem from an unresolved V gene, and the remainder is unexplained. V, J and clone size are those of that table, while D and trimming were read from the DNA. The sample has about 160,000 clones on record, about 85% of them singletons. The ten largest clonotypes hold 3% to 3.5% of the sample.

Sequencing was carried out using peripheral blood. This TCR derives from a human donor with acute or convalescent COVID-19. The donor label of this sample is uncertain. The chain joins TRBV15 to TRBJ2-1, and TRBD1 aligns with 7 junction nucleotides. The DNA is TGTGCCACCAGCAGAGGTGACAGGGATGTAAATGAGCAGTTCTTC. The translation is CATSRGDRDVNEQFF.